The entry that follows covers one T cell receptor (beta chain) sequence. The target antigen is unknown. Sample treatment: roughly 11-day PBMC culture with coronavirus spike peptide pools or control peptides (ViraFEST assay). TCR sequencing followed the expansion of antigen-specific T cells with peptide pools in ViraFEST. This sample was taken from a study of vaccination and CD4 T cells after COVID-19. Sequenced with the Oncomine TCR Beta short-read assay was DNA taken from cultured CD4+ T cells. TCRdb used MiXCR to reprocess the PCR reads, holding one entry per CDR3 protein. The repertoire includes some 19,000 distinct CDR3 sequences, 54% of them detected once, and over 5% sits in the top ten. CDR1 DFQATT and CDR2 SNEGSKA come from the germline V gene (reference sequence). The CDR3 covers 14 residues. The V segment lost 3 bases and the J segment 6 bases; nucleotides outside the gene matches: 8.

The receptor was isolated from a human donor who had recovered from COVID-19. Sequencing was carried out using CD4+ T cells from blood, cultured in vitro. This chain joins TRBV20-1 and TRBJ2-7, with 10 bases matching TRBD2. The CDR3 region has the DNA TGCAGTGCTAGGCCGGCTAGCGGGAGAGGCGAGCAGTACTTC. This codes for CSARPASGRGEQYF.